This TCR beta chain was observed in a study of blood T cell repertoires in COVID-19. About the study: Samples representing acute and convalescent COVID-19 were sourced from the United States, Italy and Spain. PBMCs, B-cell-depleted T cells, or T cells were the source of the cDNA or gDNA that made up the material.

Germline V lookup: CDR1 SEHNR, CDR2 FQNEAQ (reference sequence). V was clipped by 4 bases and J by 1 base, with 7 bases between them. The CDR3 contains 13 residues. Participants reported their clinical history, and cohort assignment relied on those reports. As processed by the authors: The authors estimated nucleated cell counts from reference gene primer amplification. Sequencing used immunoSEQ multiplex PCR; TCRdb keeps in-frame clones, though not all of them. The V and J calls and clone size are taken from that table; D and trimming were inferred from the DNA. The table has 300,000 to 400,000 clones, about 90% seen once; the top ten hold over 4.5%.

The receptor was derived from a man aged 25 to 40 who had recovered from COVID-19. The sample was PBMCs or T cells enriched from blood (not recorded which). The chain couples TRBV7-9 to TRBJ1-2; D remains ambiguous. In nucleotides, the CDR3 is TGTGCCAGCAGCTCGTCTAATAACTATGGCTACACCTTC. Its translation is CASSSSNNYGYTF.